The present TCR beta chain was sequenced within a study of vaccination and CD4 T cells after COVID-19. Study-wide context: Subjects got two shots of BNT162b2 or mRNA-1273 vaccine.

Cultured CD4+ T cells had their DNA profiled by the Oncomine TCR Beta short-read assay. Each CDR3 protein gets one entry after TCRdb re-called the PCR reads with MiXCR. This sample has more than 15,000 distinct CDR3 sequences; 29% occur once, and the top ten carry roughly 15%. Treatment: approximately nine-day PBMC culture with coronavirus spike peptide pools or control peptides (ViraFEST assay). This CDR3 is built from 15 residues. The germline CDR1 and CDR2 sequences are LNHDA and SQIVND (reference sequence). The V and J ends lost 5 bases and 4 bases, in that order; junction bases with no gene match: 5. In the case of this clonotype: Its matching antigen is unknown.

Material for sequencing was cultured CD4+ T cells from blood. The receptor comes from a human donor with COVID-19. V and J are TRBV19 and TRBJ2-1; 10 positions agree with TRBD2. The chain's CDR3 is CASSFELAGYNEQFF. The DNA of the CDR3 is TGTGCCAGTAGTTTTGAACTAGCGGGGTACAATGAGCAGTTCTTC.